The rows below give T cell receptor beta chains drawn from one sample of a study of early T cells in non-severe SARS-CoV-2 infection. TCRdb re-called the 5' RACE reads with MiXCR, one entry per CDR3 protein. The sample lists about 72,000 distinct CDR3 sequences; around a tenth were seen once. Sequencing used whole blood, obtained at baseline. The receptor source for this set is an adult who was a healthcare worker with PCR-confirmed SARS-CoV-2 infection or an uninfected control (not recorded which). Each CDR3 is given with its conserved first and last residue. D genes are given only for firm matches. The size field is filled for only some rows; it gives once, few, many or a size class.

TRBV27	.	few	TRBJ2-3	CASSLAPYDTQYF	TGTGCCAGCAGTCTCGCCCCCTACGATACGCAGTATTTT
TRBV13	.	many	TRBJ2-7	CASSSRRSGQYF	TGTGCCAGCAGCTCCAGGAGATCGGGGCAGTACTTC
TRBV7-2	TRBD1	few	TRBJ2-2	CASSLRQGSAGELFF	TGTGCCAGCAGCCTGAGACAGGGGAGCGCCGGGGAGCTGTTTTTT
TRBV6-2/TRBV6-3	.	few	TRBJ1-3	CASSIDHGNTIYF	TGTGCCAGCAGCATTGATCACGGAAACACCATATATTTT
TRBV5-4	.	.	TRBJ1-2	CASSLNRERGYTF	TGTGCCAGCAGCTTGAACAGGGAGCGTGGCTACACCTTC
TRBV12-3/TRBV12-4	TRBD1	many	TRBJ2-3	CASSLITGGTDTQYF	TGTGCCAGCAGTTTGATAACAGGGGGCACAGATACGCAGTATTTT
TRBV13	.	many	TRBJ1-3	CASSRVANVGESGNTIYF	TGTGCCAGCAGCCGCGTGGCTAACGTTGGAGAATCTGGAAACACCATATATTTT
TRBV29-1	.	.	TRBJ2-7	CSVWGHQLREQYF	TGCAGCGTCTGGGGGCACCAATTGAGGGAGCAGTACTTC
TRBV5-1	.	.	TRBJ2-7	CASTPIRGDRRYEQYF	TGCGCCAGCACCCCCATTCGGGGGGACAGGAGGTACGAGCAGTACTTC
TRBV5-6	TRBD1	.	TRBJ1-5	CASSLTGVVQPQHF	TGTGCCAGCAGCCTTACAGGGGTAGTGCAGCCCCAGCATTTT
TRBV5-6	.	.	TRBJ2-4	CASSPLRGPRNIQYF	TGTGCCAGCAGCCCCTTACGAGGGCCGAGGAACATTCAGTACTTC
TRBV30	.	few	TRBJ1-2	CAWSPTGSNYGYTF	TGTGCCTGGAGTCCGACCGGGTCTAACTATGGCTACACCTTC
TRBV20-1	.	many	TRBJ2-5	CSAGGLEMYQETQYF	TGCAGTGCTGGGGGGCTGGAGATGTACCAAGAGACCCAGTACTTC
TRBV12-3/TRBV12-4	.	medium-sized	TRBJ2-2	CASEAANTGELFF	TGTGCCAGCGAAGCCGCGAACACCGGGGAGCTGTTTTTT
TRBV25-1	TRBD1	many	TRBJ2-2	CASSEQTGGVIHVGELFF	TGTGCCAGCAGTGAACAAACAGGGGGCGTGATTCACGTCGGGGAGCTGTTTTTT
TRBV20-1	.	many	TRBJ1-4	CSAHPGSTNEKLFF	TGCAGTGCCCACCCGGGCTCAACTAATGAAAAACTGTTTTTT
TRBV7-6	.	many	TRBJ2-1	CASSLQQGPYNEQFF	TGTGCCAGCAGCTTACAACAGGGACCTTACAATGAGCAGTTCTTC
TRBV29-1	.	few	TRBJ2-7	CSVTSGVIHEQYF	TGCAGCGTTACGTCAGGGGTAATCCACGAGCAGTACTTC
TRBV5-6	.	many	TRBJ2-7	CASSLGPDYEQYF	TGTGCCAGCAGCTTGGGTCCAGACTACGAGCAGTACTTC
TRBV9	.	few	TRBJ1-2	CASSPAEGGLDYGYTF	TGTGCCAGCAGCCCCGCAGAAGGGGGTCTCGACTATGGCTACACCTTC
TRBV6-5	TRBD2	many	TRBJ2-1	CASSSLAGASSYNEQFF	TGTGCCAGCAGTTCGCTAGCGGGGGCATCCTCCTACAATGAGCAGTTCTTC
TRBV6-2/TRBV6-3	.	.	TRBJ1-2	CASSYTSGKRHGYTF	TGTGCCAGCAGTTACACGTCAGGGAAGAGACATGGCTACACCTTC
TRBV15	TRBD2	.	TRBJ2-5	CATSRHWGGQETQYF	TGTGCCACCAGCAGGCACTGGGGGGGGCAAGAGACCCAGTACTTC
TRBV9	.	many	TRBJ1-2	CASTIQDRSGYTF	TGTGCCAGCACCATCCAGGACCGCAGTGGCTACACCTTC
TRBV11-3	.	many	TRBJ1-1	CASSLWSGEAFF	TGTGCCAGCAGCTTATGGTCTGGTGAAGCTTTCTTT
TRBV29-1	TRBD1	many	TRBJ2-1	CSVSTGGFNEQFF	TGCAGCGTGTCGACAGGGGGCTTTAATGAGCAGTTCTTC
TRBV2	.	.	TRBJ2-2	CASSGGANTGELFF	TGTGCCAGCAGTGGTGGGGCGAACACCGGGGAGCTGTTTTTT
TRBV30	TRBD1	.	TRBJ1-1	CAWSIQGNSEAFF	TGTGCCTGGAGTATACAGGGGAATAGTGAAGCTTTCTTT
TRBV12-3/TRBV12-4	TRBD2	.	TRBJ2-1	CASSTSGGGTYNEQFF	TGTGCCAGCAGTACTAGCGGGGGGGGAACCTACAATGAGCAGTTCTTC
TRBV11-2	.	.	TRBJ2-3	CASSHRDGIGTDTQYF	TGTGCCAGCAGCCACCGGGACGGAATTGGCACAGATACGCAGTATTTT
TRBV3-1	.	few	TRBJ2-1	CASSQQGDYDEQFF	TGTGCCAGCAGCCAACAGGGGGACTACGATGAGCAGTTCTTC
TRBV7-9	.	many	TRBJ2-3	CASSFKQGSTDTQYF	TGTGCCAGCAGCTTCAAACAGGGTAGCACAGATACGCAGTATTTT
TRBV5-5	.	many	TRBJ2-1	CASSSPGRLYNEQFF	TGTGCCAGCAGCTCACCGGGACGACTGTACAATGAGCAGTTCTTC
TRBV6-5	TRBD1	many	TRBJ1-2	CASRPQGGNGYTF	TGTGCCAGCAGACCCCAGGGGGGGAATGGCTACACCTTC
TRBV11-2	.	many	TRBJ2-3	CASSLSETDTQYF	TGTGCCAGCAGCTTATCAGAGACAGATACGCAGTATTTT
TRBV5-1	.	.	TRBJ2-7	CASSLGTSGEQYF	TGCGCCAGCAGCTTGGGGACGTCGGGAGAGCAGTACTTC
TRBV5-5	.	few	TRBJ1-2	CASSRLRQTNYGYTF	TGTGCCAGCAGCCGACTCAGACAGACTAACTATGGCTACACCTTC
TRBV7-8	TRBD2	many	TRBJ2-3	CASSLTGTSGTDTQYF	TGTGCCAGCAGCTTGACCGGGACTAGCGGCACAGATACGCAGTATTTT
TRBV7-2	.	.	TRBJ2-3	CASSFVGKVGTDTQYF	TGTGCCAGCAGCTTCGTAGGGAAGGTCGGCACAGATACGCAGTATTTT
TRBV7-9	.	many	TRBJ2-6	CASSSLSSEKGSGANVLTF	TGTGCCAGCAGCTCGCTATCCAGTGAAAAGGGCTCTGGGGCCAACGTCCTGACTTTC
TRBV20-1	TRBD1	many	TRBJ1-1	CSEQGQGMNTEAFF	TGCAGTGAACAGGGACAGGGCATGAACACTGAAGCTTTCTTT
TRBV7-3	TRBD1	many	TRBJ1-1	CASSVGQGDTEAFF	TGTGCCAGCAGCGTAGGGCAGGGGGACACTGAAGCTTTCTTT
TRBV5-5	.	many	TRBJ1-3	CASSLDPSGNTIYF	TGTGCCAGCAGCCTCGACCCCTCTGGAAACACCATATATTTT
TRBV12-3/TRBV12-4	.	many	TRBJ2-6	CASSWEAGANVLTF	TGTGCCAGCAGCTGGGAAGCTGGGGCCAACGTCCTGACTTTC
TRBV18	.	many	TRBJ2-7	CASSPGNYEQYF	TGTGCCAGCTCACCCGGGAACTACGAGCAGTACTTC
TRBV12-3/TRBV12-4	.	few	TRBJ1-1	CASSSQRGLNTEAFF	TGTGCCAGCAGTAGCCAGCGGGGGCTGAACACTGAAGCTTTCTTT
TRBV12-3/TRBV12-4	.	.	TRBJ2-2	CASSFHEIHQPKVARPGEGELFF	TGTGCCAGCAGTTTCCACGAGATCCACCAGCCCAAGGTTGCTCGCCCGGGAGAAGGGGAGCTGTTTTTT
TRBV6-5	.	few	TRBJ1-6	CASREGANREVSPLHF	TGTGCCAGCAGAGAAGGTGCAAACAGGGAAGTCTCACCCCTCCACTTT
TRBV14	.	.	TRBJ1-2	CASSQVPGYGYTF	TGTGCCAGCAGCCAAGTCCCCGGGTATGGCTACACCTTC
TRBV7-9	TRBD1	.	TRBJ1-2	CASSLQGDGYGYTF	TGTGCCAGCAGCTTACAGGGGGATGGCTATGGCTACACCTTC
TRBV9	.	.	TRBJ2-5	CASRPGHQETQYF	TGTGCCAGCAGACCGGGACACCAAGAGACCCAGTACTTC
TRBV6-5	.	.	TRBJ1-1	CASHFNGNTEAFF	TGTGCCAGCCACTTTAACGGGAACACTGAAGCTTTCTTT
TRBV11-1	.	many	TRBJ2-5	CASSSSSAQETQYF	TGTGCCAGCAGCTCCTCATCCGCACAAGAGACCCAGTACTTC
TRBV6-6	TRBD2	.	TRBJ2-3	CASSYSEGGGRTDTQYF	TGTGCCAGCAGTTACTCCGAGGGCGGGGGGCGCACAGATACGCAGTATTTT
TRBV30	TRBD1	few	TRBJ2-2	CAWKLRTGVGELFF	TGTGCCTGGAAGCTGAGGACAGGGGTGGGGGAGCTGTTTTTT
TRBV18	.	.	TRBJ2-1	CASSRTTGNEQFF	TGTGCCAGCTCCCGGACTACGGGCAATGAGCAGTTCTTC
TRBV20-1	.	many	TRBJ1-1	CSARGLTGSTEAFF	TGCAGTGCTAGAGGGCTAACCGGGAGCACTGAAGCTTTCTTT
TRBV7-2	TRBD1	.	TRBJ2-6	CASSLRGTGTGANVLTF	TGTGCCAGCAGCTTAAGGGGGACAGGTACTGGGGCCAACGTCCTGACTTTC
TRBV2	.	many	TRBJ2-7	CASSVTNYEQYF	TGTGCCAGCAGTGTGACAAACTACGAGCAGTACTTC
TRBV12-3/TRBV12-4	.	few	TRBJ1-5	CASSTGRNDQPQHF	TGTGCCAGCAGTACGGGACGGAATGATCAGCCCCAGCATTTT